The 24 T cell receptor beta chains in this list originate from one sample, sequenced in a study of blood T cell repertoires in COVID-19. TCRdb's table, derived via immunoSEQ multiplex PCR, lists solely in-frame clones and lacks some. Of fewer than 350,000 clones in the sample, about 86% were seen once. The sample taken for sequencing was PBMCs or T cells enriched from blood (not recorded which). The receptors were gathered from a woman in her thirties or forties with acute COVID-19.

The chain combines TRBV3-1 (or the pseudogene TRBV3-2) with TRBJ1-1; TRBD1 aligns across 8 bases. This CDR3 contains 17 residues. V was clipped by 4 bases and J by 5 bases; unmatched bases: 15. CDR1 is LGHDT and CDR2 is YNNKEL in the germline V gene (reference sequence). CDR3 DNA sequence: TGTGCCAGCAGCCCGCCCATCCTCGACAGGGGAGGGACTGAAGCTTTCTTT. As protein: CASSPPILDRGGTEAFF.

The rearrangement joins TRBV5-4 to TRBJ2-5, with 16 bases aligning to TRBD2. This CDR3 region has 17 residues. Germline trimming cut 4 bases from V and 4 bases from J; bases unmatched to any gene: 7. CDR1 and CDR2 (germline): SGHNT, YYREEE (reference sequence). The CDR3 nucleotides read TGTGCCAGCAGCGTGGGACTAGCGGGAGGGTTGAGAGAGACCCAGTACTTC. This translates into CASSVGLAGGLRETQYF.

This chain links TRBV7-2 with TRBJ1-5, with a tentative D call TRBD1 (6 bases). V dropped 5 bases and J dropped 5 bases, with 13 bases sitting between them. Germline CDR1 SGHTA, CDR2 FQGNSA. The length of the CDR3 is 14 residues. CDR3: CASSPGASYQPQHF. In nucleotides, the CDR3 is TGTGCCAGCAGCCCAGGGGCCTCCTATCAGCCCCAGCATTTT.

This clone was recorded once. The rearrangement joins TRBV2 to TRBJ2-3, with 9 bases fitting TRBD2. The germline V gene encodes CDR1 SNHLY and CDR2 FYNNEI. J gave up 6 bases and V 6 bases, and 10 bases lay outside the gene matches. The CDR3 totals 15 residues. The CDR3: CASSASGMGRDTQYF. CDR3 in DNA: TGTGCCAGCAGCGCTAGCGGGATGGGTCGGGATACGCAGTATTTT.

This clone was seen once. This sequence joins TRBV2 and TRBJ2-1; perhaps TRBD2 as D (6 bases). V was clipped by 8 bases and J by 0 bases, with 8 bases between them. The CDR3 runs 13 residues. Germline lookup yields CDR1 SNHLY and CDR2 FYNNEI. The CDR3 region has the DNA TGTGCCAGCCGGGACTTCTCCTACAATGAGCAGTTCTTC. This codes for CASRDFSYNEQFF.

This clone came up a few times. The chain joins TRBV4-2 to TRBJ2-7; tentatively, D is TRBD1 (6 bases). Trimming stripped 5 bases from V and 6 bases from J, with 14 bases between. The germline gives CDR1 LGHNA, CDR2 YNFKEQ. CDR3 size: 13 residues. The CDR3 loop is CASSFHLGGEQYF. The CDR3 DNA reads as TGTGCCAGCAGCTTTCACTTAGGGGGCGAGCAGTACTTC.

The V gene is TRBV9, the J gene TRBJ1-1, with D hard to call. The CDR3 sequence is 15 residues long. Germline V gives CDR1 SGDLS, CDR2 YYNGEE. Deletions cut 0 bases from V and 3 bases from J, with 12 bases between. The CDR3 sequence is CASSVGRGEDTEAFF. CDR3 DNA sequence: TGTGCCAGCAGCGTAGGCCGCGGGGAGGACACTGAAGCTTTCTTT.

This clone came up a few times. The chain uses TRBV5-4 and TRBJ1-2, with 11 bases aligning to TRBD1. The CDR3 runs 16 residues. Germline trimming cut 2 bases from V and 6 bases from J; bases unmatched to any gene: 9. The germline CDR1 and CDR2 sequences are SGHNT and YYREEE (reference sequence). Here the CDR3 DNA reads TGTGCCAGCAGCTTACCCCCCGGACAGGGGGCGGATGGCTACACCTTC. Protein product: CASSLPPGQGADGYTF.

The rearrangement uses TRBV21-1 and TRBJ1-5. TRBV21-1 is tagged as a pseudogene. The CDR3 sequence is 16 residues long. The CDR3 region is CASSKGGALSNQPQHF. CDR3 coding DNA: TGTGCCAGCAGCAAAGGTGGAGCGCTTAGCAATCAGCCCCAGCATTTT.

The chain couples TRBV27 to TRBJ1-1; perhaps TRBD1 as D (5 bases). Germline CDR1 reads MNHEY; CDR2 reads SMNVEV (reference sequence). V dropped 3 bases and J dropped 6 bases, with 11 bases sitting between them. The CDR3 is made up of 13 amino acids. This CDR3 is CASSFRGGAEAFF. DNA for the CDR3: TGTGCCAGCAGTTTTCGGGGAGGGGCTGAAGCTTTCTTT.

The chain is built from TRBV4-2 and TRBJ2-3, with D possibly being TRBD2 (6 bases). Germline CDR1 reads LGHNA; CDR2 reads YNFKEQ. The length of the CDR3 is 16 residues. V dropped 0 bases and J dropped 11 bases, with 21 bases sitting between them. The CDR3 sequence is CASSQDPGTLPGGQYF. DNA of the CDR3: TGTGCCAGCAGCCAAGACCCCGGGACCCTCCCCGGGGGGCAGTATTTT.

The chain is built from TRBV18 and TRBJ1-3, with D unresolved. The V end lost 3 bases, the J end lost 1 base, and 10 bases lay between the germline ends. The CDR3 has 15 residues. Germline CDR1 reads KGHSH; CDR2 reads LQKENI. CDR3 in DNA: TGTGCCAGCTCACCTGGACTTTATTCTGGAAACACCATATATTTT. Translating gives CASSPGLYSGNTIYF.

The chain couples TRBV21-1 to TRBJ1-3; the table's TRBD1 call for D was not verified on the DNA. TRBV21-1 corresponds to a pseudogene. The CDR3 runs to 17 residues. The CDR3 region is CASSKGDRGHRGNTIYF. CDR3 nucleotide sequence: TGTGCCAGCAGCAAAGGGGACAGGGGGCATCGTGGAAACACCATATATTTT.

This rearrangement joins TRBV6-2 or TRBV6-3 to TRBJ2-1; possibly TRBD2 for D (6 bases). Germline V lookup: CDR1 MNHEY, CDR2 SVGEGT. The V end lost 2 bases, the J end lost 6 bases, and 14 bases lay between the germline ends. This CDR3 comprises 15 residues. CDR3 in amino acids: CASSYEVAALNEQFF. The CDR3 bases are TGTGCCAGCAGTTACGAGGTAGCGGCACTCAATGAGCAGTTCTTC.

J is TRBJ1-5 and V is TRBV19; 9 bases match TRBD1. The CDR3 contains 16 residues. Germline-derived CDR1 and CDR2 are LNHDA and SQIVND (reference sequence). V gave up 5 bases and J gave up 3 bases; unmatched junction bases: 8. CDR3 in DNA: TGTGCCAGTAGTGTCCCCGGGACAGGGAACAATCAGCCCCAGCATTTT. Its translation: CASSVPGTGNNQPQHF.

In this sample, this clone turned up once. The genes are TRBV6-2 or TRBV6-3 and TRBJ2-3; D possibly corresponds to TRBD2 (6 bases). Trimming took 6 bases from V and 2 from J, leaving 18 bases between them. This CDR3 contains 16 residues. Per the germline V gene, CDR1 is MNHEY and CDR2 is SVGEGT. CDR3 coding DNA: TGTGCCAGCAGCCCCTGGACTAATACCCCCACAGATACGCAGTATTTT. This codes for CASSPWTNTPTDTQYF.

The count of this clone is one. V and J are TRBV7-2 and TRBJ2-7, with TRBD2 as a possible D gene (6 bases). The CDR3 is 15 amino acids. CDR1 is SGHTA and CDR2 is FQGNSA in the germline V gene. V was cut by 0 bases and J by 2 bases, with 11 bases left in between. Here the CDR3 DNA reads TGTGCCAGCAGCTTAGCACCGGGAGCACCCTACGAGCAGTACTTC. Translation gives CASSLAPGAPYEQYF.

The chain combines TRBV5-1 with TRBJ1-2; D may be TRBD1 (6 bases). Per the germline V gene, CDR1 is SGHRS and CDR2 is YFSETQ. Between the trimmed V and J ends, which lost 4 bases and 4 bases, there was a span of 11 bases. CDR3 size: 13 residues. Here the CDR3 reads CASSTVGAYGYTF. In nucleotides, the CDR3 is TGCGCCAGCAGCACTGTGGGGGCCTATGGCTACACCTTC.

This chain connects TRBV4-1 to TRBJ1-1; TRBD1 matches at 9 bases. The CDR3 contains 18 residues. The junction had 12 bases not matched to a gene; V was cut back by 0 bases and J by 4 bases. Germline V gene lookup returns CDR1 MGHRA and CDR2 YSYEKL. CDR3 region: CASSQDPQGAKKGTEAFF. The CDR3 DNA reads TGCGCCAGCAGCCAAGATCCACAGGGGGCGAAAAAAGGCACTGAAGCTTTCTTT.

CDR3 in DNA: TGTGCCAGCTCACCGAGGCCTCCCGCGTTCGGTACAGATACGCAGTATTTT. It is translated as CASSPRPPAFGTDTQYF. This rearrangement joins TRBV18 to TRBJ2-3; D not certain. This CDR3 comprises 17 residues. The germline gives CDR1 KGHSH, CDR2 LQKENI. The V end was cut by 3 bases, the J end by 3 bases, with 19 bases between.

The CDR3 reads CASSSGLAGPDTQYF. In DNA form, the CDR3 reads TGTGCCAGCAGTTCGGGACTAGCGGGACCAGATACGCAGTATTTT. The rearrangement links TRBV27 to TRBJ2-3, with TRBD2 identical over 13 bases. CDR3 length: 15 amino acids. Germline trimming cut 4 bases from V and 4 bases from J; bases unmatched to any gene: 2. CDR1 and CDR2 from the germline V gene are MNHEY and SMNVEV (reference sequence).

The chain couples TRBV9 to TRBJ2-3; TRBD2 aligns across 7 bases. The CDR3 is made up of 13 amino acids. CDR1 and CDR2 from the germline V gene are SGDLS and YYNGEE. Trimming took 7 bases from V and 0 from J; bases not matched to a gene: 2. CDR3 in amino acids: CASGRGSTDTQYF. The CDR3 DNA is TGTGCCAGCGGGAGGGGCAGCACAGATACGCAGTATTTT.

The chain combines TRBV6-2 or TRBV6-3 with TRBJ2-1, with D possibly TRBD1 on 5 matching bases. This CDR3 is 15 amino acids long. Deletions cut 5 bases from V and 6 bases from J, with 17 bases between. Germline V gene data show CDR1 as MNHEY and CDR2 as SVGEGT. This CDR3 is CASSLPRVRFNEQFF. CDR3 DNA sequence: TGTGCCAGCAGTCTTCCCAGGGTTCGATTCAATGAGCAGTTCTTC.

V usage is TRBV5-1 and J usage is TRBJ2-3, with D perhaps matching TRBD1 (5 bases). V was cut by 8 bases and J by 1 base, with 11 bases left in between. From germline, CDR1 is SGHRS and CDR2 YFSETQ. The CDR3 runs to 13 residues. CDR3 sequence: CASSARGTDTQYF. Written as DNA, the CDR3 is TGCGCCAGTTCAGCCAGGGGCACAGATACGCAGTATTTT. Looking up the rest from reference TRBV5-1 and TRBJ2-3 gives the full variable domain: KAGVTQTPRYLIKTRGQQVTLSCSPISGHRSVSWYQQTPGQGLQFLFEYFSETQRNKGNFPGRFSGRQFSNSRSEMNVSTLELGDSALYLCASSARGTDTQYFGPGTRLTVL.